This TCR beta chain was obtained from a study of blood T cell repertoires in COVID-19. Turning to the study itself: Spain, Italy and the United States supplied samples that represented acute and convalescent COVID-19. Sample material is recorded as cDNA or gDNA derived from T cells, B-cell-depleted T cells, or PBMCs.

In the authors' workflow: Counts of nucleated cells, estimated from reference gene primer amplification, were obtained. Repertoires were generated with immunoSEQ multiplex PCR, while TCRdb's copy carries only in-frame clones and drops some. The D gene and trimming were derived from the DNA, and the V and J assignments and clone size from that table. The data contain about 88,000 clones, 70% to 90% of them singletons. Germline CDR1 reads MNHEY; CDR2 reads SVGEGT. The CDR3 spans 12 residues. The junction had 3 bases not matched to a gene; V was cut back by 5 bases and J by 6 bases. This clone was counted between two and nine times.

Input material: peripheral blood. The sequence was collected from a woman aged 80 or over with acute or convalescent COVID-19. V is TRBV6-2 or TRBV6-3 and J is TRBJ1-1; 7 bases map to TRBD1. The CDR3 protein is CASSPGQAEAFF. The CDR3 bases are TGTGCCAGCAGTCCCGGACAGGCTGAAGCTTTCTTT.